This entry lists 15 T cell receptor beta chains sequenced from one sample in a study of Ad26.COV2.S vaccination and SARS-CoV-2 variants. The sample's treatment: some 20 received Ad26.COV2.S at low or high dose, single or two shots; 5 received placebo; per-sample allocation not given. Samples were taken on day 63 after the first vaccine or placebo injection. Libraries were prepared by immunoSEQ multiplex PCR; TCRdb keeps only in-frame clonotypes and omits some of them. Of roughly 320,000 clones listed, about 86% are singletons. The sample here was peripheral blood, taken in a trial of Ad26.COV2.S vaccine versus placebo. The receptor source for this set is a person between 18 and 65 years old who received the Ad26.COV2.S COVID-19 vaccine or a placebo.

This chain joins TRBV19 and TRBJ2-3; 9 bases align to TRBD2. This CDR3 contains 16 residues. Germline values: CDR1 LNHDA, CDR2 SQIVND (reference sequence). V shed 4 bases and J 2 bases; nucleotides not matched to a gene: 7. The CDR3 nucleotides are TGTGCCAGTAGTACTCTGGCGGGGGGGGCCACAGATACGCAGTATTTT. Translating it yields CASSTLAGGATDTQYF.

The CDR3 spells CASSLGDYSTDTQYF. CDR3 nucleotides: TGCGCCAGCAGCTTGGGGGACTATAGCACAGATACGCAGTATTTT. This chain joins TRBV5-1 and TRBJ2-3; 7 bases are a match to TRBD2. Germline loops: CDR1 SGHRS, CDR2 YFSETQ. CDR3 size: 15 residues. Germline trimming cut 0 bases from V and 0 bases from J; bases unmatched to any gene: 1.

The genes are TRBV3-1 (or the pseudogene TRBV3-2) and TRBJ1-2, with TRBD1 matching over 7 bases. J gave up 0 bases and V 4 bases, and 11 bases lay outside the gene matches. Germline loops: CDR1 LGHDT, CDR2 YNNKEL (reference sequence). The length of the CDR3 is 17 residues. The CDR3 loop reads CASSPRAGTASNYGYTF. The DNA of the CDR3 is TGTGCCAGCAGCCCTAGGGCCGGGACAGCCTCTAACTATGGCTACACCTTC.

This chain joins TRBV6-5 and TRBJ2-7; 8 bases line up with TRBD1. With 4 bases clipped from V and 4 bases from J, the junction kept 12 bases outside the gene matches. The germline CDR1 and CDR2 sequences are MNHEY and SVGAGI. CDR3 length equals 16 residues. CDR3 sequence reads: CASSLKGPGGAYEQYF. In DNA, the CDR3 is TGTGCCAGCAGTTTAAAAGGACCAGGGGGCGCGTACGAGCAGTACTTC.

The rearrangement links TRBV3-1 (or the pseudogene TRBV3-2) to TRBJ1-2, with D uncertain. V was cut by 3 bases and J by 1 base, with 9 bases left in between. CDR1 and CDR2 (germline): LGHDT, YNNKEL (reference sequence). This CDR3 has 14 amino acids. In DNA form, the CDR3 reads TGTGCCAGCAGCCAGGCGGACGGTAACTATGGCTACACCTTC. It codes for CASSQADGNYGYTF.

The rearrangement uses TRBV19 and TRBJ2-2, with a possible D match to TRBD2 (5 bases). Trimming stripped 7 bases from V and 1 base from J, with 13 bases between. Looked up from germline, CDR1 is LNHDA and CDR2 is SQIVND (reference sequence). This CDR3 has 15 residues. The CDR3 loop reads CASKGSGVNTGELFF. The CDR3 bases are TGTGCCAGTAAAGGTTCCGGGGTGAACACCGGGGAGCTGTTTTTT. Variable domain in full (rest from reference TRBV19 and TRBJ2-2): DGGITQSPKYLFRKEGQNVTLSCEQNLNHDAMYWYRQDPGQGLRLIYYSQIVNDFQKGDIAEGYSVSREKKESFPLTVTSAQKNPTAFYLCASKGSGVNTGELFFGEGSRLTVL.

The CDR3 sequence: CASSYHPGQRSSYNSPLHF. The DNA for the CDR3 is TGTGCCAGCAGTTACCATCCGGGACAGCGGAGCTCCTATAATTCACCCCTCCACTTT. The rearrangement links TRBV6-2 or TRBV6-3 to TRBJ1-6; 7 bases fit TRBD1. Germline lookup yields CDR1 MNHEY and CDR2 SVGEGT. CDR3 length: 19 residues. V trimming: 2 bases; J trimming: 0 bases; junction bases outside the gene matches: 10.

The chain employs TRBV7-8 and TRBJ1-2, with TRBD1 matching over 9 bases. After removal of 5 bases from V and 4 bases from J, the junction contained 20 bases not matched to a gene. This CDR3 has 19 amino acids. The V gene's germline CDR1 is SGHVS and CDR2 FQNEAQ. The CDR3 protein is CASSAISGQGFEASYGYTF. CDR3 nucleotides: TGTGCCAGCAGCGCAATATCGGGACAGGGATTCGAGGCGAGCTATGGCTACACCTTC.

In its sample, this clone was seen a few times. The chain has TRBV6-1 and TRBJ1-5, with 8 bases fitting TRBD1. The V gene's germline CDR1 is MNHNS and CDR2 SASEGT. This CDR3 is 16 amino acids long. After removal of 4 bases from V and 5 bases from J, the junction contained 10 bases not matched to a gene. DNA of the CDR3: TGTGCCAGCAGTGCTAAGGGTGGACAGGGTCATCAGCCCCAGCATTTT. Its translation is CASSAKGGQGHQPQHF.

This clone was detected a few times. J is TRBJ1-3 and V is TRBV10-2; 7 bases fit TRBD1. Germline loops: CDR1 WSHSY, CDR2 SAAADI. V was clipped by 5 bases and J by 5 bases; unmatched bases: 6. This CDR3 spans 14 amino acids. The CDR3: CASSLTGRRNTIYF. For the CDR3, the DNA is TGCGCCAGCAGTCTGACAGGGAGAAGAAACACCATATATTTT.

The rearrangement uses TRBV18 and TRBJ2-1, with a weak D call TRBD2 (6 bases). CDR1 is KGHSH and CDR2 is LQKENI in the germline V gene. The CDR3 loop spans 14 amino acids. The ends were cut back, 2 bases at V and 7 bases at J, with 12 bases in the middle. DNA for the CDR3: TGTGCCAGCTCACCAGGCCCGGGGGTTAATGAGCAGTTCTTC. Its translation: CASSPGPGVNEQFF.

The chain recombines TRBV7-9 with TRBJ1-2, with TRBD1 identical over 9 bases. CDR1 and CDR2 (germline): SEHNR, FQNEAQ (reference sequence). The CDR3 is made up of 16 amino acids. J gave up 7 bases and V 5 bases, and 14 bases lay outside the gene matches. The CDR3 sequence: CASSTGTGWLWGGYTF. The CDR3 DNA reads TGTGCCAGCAGCACCGGGACAGGGTGGCTCTGGGGTGGCTACACCTTC.

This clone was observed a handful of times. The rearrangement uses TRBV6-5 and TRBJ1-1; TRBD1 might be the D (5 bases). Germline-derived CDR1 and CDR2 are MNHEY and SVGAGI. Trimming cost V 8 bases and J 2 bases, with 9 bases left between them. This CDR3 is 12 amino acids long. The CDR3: CASPRDNTEAFF. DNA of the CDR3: TGTGCCAGCCCTAGGGACAACACTGAAGCTTTCTTT.

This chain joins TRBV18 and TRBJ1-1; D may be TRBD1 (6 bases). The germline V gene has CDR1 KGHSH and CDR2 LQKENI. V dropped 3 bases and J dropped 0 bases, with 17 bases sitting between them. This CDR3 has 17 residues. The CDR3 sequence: CASSPISGTNLNTEAFF. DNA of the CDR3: TGTGCCAGCTCACCGATAAGTGGGACAAACTTGAACACTGAAGCTTTCTTT.

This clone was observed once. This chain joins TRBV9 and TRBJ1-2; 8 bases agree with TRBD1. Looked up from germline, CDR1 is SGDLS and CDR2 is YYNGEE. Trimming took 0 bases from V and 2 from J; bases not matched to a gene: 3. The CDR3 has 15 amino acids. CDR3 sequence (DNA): TGTGCCAGCAGCGTAGAGGCAGGGGGCAACTATGGCTACACCTTC. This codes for CASSVEAGGNYGYTF.